The text below deals with one TCR beta chain. The data originate from a study of blood T cell repertoires in COVID-19. Study-level information: Acute and convalescent COVID-19 samples came from the United States, Italy and Spain. The cDNA or gDNA used as material had been derived from T cells, B-cell-depleted T cells, or PBMCs.

Original processing methods: Amplification from reference gene primers served as the basis for estimated nucleated cell counts. Assay: immunoSEQ multiplex PCR; the TCRdb copy retains only in-frame clones and omits some. V and J calls and clone size are as listed in that table; D and trimming were resolved from the DNA. The sample has roughly 94,000 clones, approximately 82% seen once; the top ten hold 20% to 30%. This receptor was obtained from a man in his sixties with acute or convalescent COVID-19. Input material: peripheral blood.

CDR3 nucleotides: TGTGCCAGCAGTGAAGGGCCGGGAGTGAAGAGTGAAAAACTGTTTTTT. Translated: CASSEGPGVKSEKLFF. V usage is TRBV6-1 and J usage is TRBJ1-4; no reliable D call. Germline V gene lookup returns CDR1 MNHNS and CDR2 SASEGT. V shed 1 base and J shed 7 bases, with 16 bases lying between them. The CDR3 extends over 16 amino acids.